These 12 T cell receptor beta chains originate from one sample sequenced in a study of CD8 T cells in ankylosing spondylitis. Points from the study as a whole: One TCR beta motif, made up of 7 or 8 highly homologous variants, appeared characteristic of ankylosing spondylitis blood.

TCRdb recomputed calls from the 5' RACE reads with MiXCR, one row per CDR3 protein. The repertoire holds 750,000 to 850,000 distinct CDR3 sequences, with roughly 12% as singletons. No antigens are known for them. The sequenced sample was blood, either unsorted or a sorted T cell fraction (not recorded which). All receptors come from a male donor with ankylosing spondylitis.

This clonotype came up many times. This rearrangement joins TRBV20-1 to TRBJ1-1; D is unresolved. Germline lookup yields CDR1 DFQATT and CDR2 SNEGSKA (reference sequence). V lost 5 bases and J lost 7, with 20 bases in between. This CDR3 is built from 14 residues. The CDR3 DNA follows: TGCAGTGCTCGCTATGGAGGGCTGGAAGGTGAAGCTTTCTTT. Residues: CSARYGGLEGEAFF.

In its sample, this clonotype was seen a few times. The V and J genes are TRBV5-4 and TRBJ2-7; 7 nucleotides agree with TRBD2. The CDR3 totals 19 residues. V trimming: 2 bases; J trimming: 2 bases; junction bases outside the gene matches: 19. Germline loops: CDR1 SGHNT, CDR2 YYREEE (reference sequence). Here the CDR3 DNA reads TGTGCCAGCAGCTTTTCGGCGGGAGCGGGCCCCTTGCCTACCTACGAGCAGTACTTC. This codes for CASSFSAGAGPLPTYEQYF.

V gene TRBV20-1 combines with J gene TRBJ2-6; D is unresolved. Germline values: CDR1 DFQATT, CDR2 SNEGSKA (reference sequence). There are 15 residues in the CDR3. The V gene lost 1 base and the J gene lost 0 bases, with 7 bases spanning the gap. This CDR3 is CSARGTFSGANVLTF. CDR3 coding DNA: TGCAGTGCTAGAGGCACCTTCTCTGGGGCCAACGTCCTGACTTTC.

The table lists this clonotype with many counts. A read error is possible here, since a much larger clone lies one base away. V and J are TRBV12-3 or TRBV12-4 and TRBJ2-3; D unresolved. The V end was cut by 6 bases, the J end by 0 bases, with 4 bases between. The CDR3 runs to 12 residues. The CDR3 DNA follows: TGTGCCAGCAGGCCTAGCACAGATACGCAGTATTTT. This codes for CASRPSTDTQYF.

This clonotype has more than one count but fewer than ten. CDR3 sequence (DNA): TGTGCCAGCAGTCCGGACAGGGCCTCCGTACAGCCCCAGCATTTT. It codes for CASSPDRASVQPQHF. This chain uses TRBV12-3 or TRBV12-4 with TRBJ1-5; 8 positions match TRBD1. The trim removed 5 bases at V and 7 bases at J, leaving 10 bases unmatched. The CDR3 is 15 amino acids.

This clonotype was counted a few times. The rearrangement joins TRBV14 to TRBJ2-7, with TRBD1 as a possible D gene (7 bases). CDR1 SGHDN and CDR2 FVKESK come from the germline V gene. The CDR3 has 15 amino acids. V lost 4 bases, J lost 5 bases, and 18 bases lay in between. The CDR3 DNA follows: TGTGCCAGCAGCCGATACAGGGGACTCAGGAACGAGCAGTACTTC. As protein: CASSRYRGLRNEQYF.

The table lists this clonotype with a few counts. J is TRBJ2-7 and V is TRBV3-1; D is unclear. The germline V gene has CDR1 LGHDT and CDR2 YNNKEL (reference sequence). V was pared by 6 bases and J by 3 bases, with 9 bases between. This CDR3 is 12 amino acids long. This chain's CDR3 is CASSRMRYEQYF. In DNA form, the CDR3 reads TGTGCCAGCAGTCGTATGCGCTACGAGCAGTACTTC.

This clonotype was observed a few times. This rearrangement joins TRBV7-6 to TRBJ2-3; 16 bases agree with TRBD2. The ends lost 4 bases at V and 4 bases at J; junction bases unmatched: 8. The CDR3 sequence is 18 residues long. Germline values: CDR1 SGHVS, CDR2 FNYEAQ. In nucleotides, the CDR3 is TGTGCCAGCAGCTATGGGACTAGCGGGGGGGCCATCGCAGATACGCAGTATTTT. Encoded protein: CASSYGTSGGAIADTQYF. Full variable domain (missing parts from reference TRBV7-6 and TRBJ2-3): GAGVSQSPRYKVTKRGQDVALRCDPISGHVSLYWYRQALGQGPEFLTYFNYEAQQDKSGLPNDRFSAERPEGSISTLTIQRTEQRDSAMYRCASSYGTSGGAIADTQYFGPGTRLTVL.

This sequence joins TRBV20-1 and TRBJ2-4, with D possibly being TRBD1 (6 bases). In germline, CDR1 is DFQATT, CDR2 SNEGSKA (reference sequence). CDR3 length equals 13 residues. V lost 5 bases and J 8 bases, leaving 16 bases between the germline ends. CDR3 sequence (DNA): TGCAGTGCTTCCAGGGGAACACGGGACATTCAGTACTTC. Protein product: CSASRGTRDIQYF.

This CDR3 reads CASSSGALTSPLHF. The CDR3 DNA reads TGCGCCAGCAGCTCGGGGGCCTTAACTTCACCCCTCCACTTT. The gene calls are TRBV5-1 and TRBJ1-6; D perhaps matches TRBD1 (6 bases). V dropped 3 bases and J dropped 9 bases, with 13 bases sitting between them. The CDR3 runs 14 residues. Germline V gene lookup returns CDR1 SGHRS and CDR2 YFSETQ.

The table lists this clonotype with a few counts. This rearrangement joins TRBV5-1 to TRBJ2-1; the D gene is possibly TRBD1 (6 bases). Germline CDR1 reads SGHRS; CDR2 reads YFSETQ. CDR3 length: 14 amino acids. With 2 bases removed from V and 7 bases from J, the gap between germline ends came to 13 bases. CDR3 amino acids: CASSFLTGQNEQFF. DNA of the CDR3: TGCGCCAGCAGCTTCCTTACAGGGCAAAATGAGCAGTTCTTC.

In this sample, this clonotype turned up a few times. The V gene is TRBV6-1, the J gene TRBJ1-3; D not certain. CDR1 and CDR2 (germline): MNHNS, SASEGT. V was pared by 5 bases and J by 0 bases, with 20 bases between. The CDR3 covers 18 residues. Here the CDR3 DNA reads TGTGCCAGCAGTACGGGGTCCCCTTCCTTAATCTCTGGAAACACCATATATTTT. This translates into CASSTGSPSLISGNTIYF.